The 28 T cell receptor beta chains below come from one sample, sequenced in a study of tumor-infiltrating lymphocytes in primary liver carcinoma. A constant-region primer primed TCR beta cDNA synthesis from roughly 520 ng of total RNA. Amplification in three nested multiplex PCR rounds with slightly modified ARM-PCR gave rise to TCR beta libraries. The opening two PCR rounds, approximately 10 cycles each, paired TRBV1-TRBV30 forward primers with a C-beta reverse primer. TCRdb re-derived calls from the multiplex PCR reads in MiXCR, one entry per CDR3 protein. This sample has more than 30,000 distinct CDR3 sequences, with roughly four fifths found just once. Joint extraction of RNA and DNA used about 17-30 mg of bulk tissue that was unsorted. The material sequenced was liver tumor tissue from sampling region 5. The subset here: tumor region T5, tumor centre. These receptor sequences come from a man aged 40-49 years with primary liver carcinoma and hepatitis B virus infection.

Turning to this clonotype: As the CDR3 is not closed by the conserved phenylalanine or tryptophan, this likely results from a read error. The chain joins TRBV11-2 to TRBJ2-7; 7 bases are shared with TRBD1. The CDR3 loop spans 16 amino acids. Germline CDR1 reads SGHAT; CDR2 reads FQNNGV. V dropped 3 bases and J dropped 9; count of bases not matched to a gene: 17. In DNA form, the CDR3 reads TGTGCCAGCAGCTTCATAGAGGGGGCCATACATAACGGGCAGTACATC. Encoded protein: CASSFIEGAIHNGQYI.

The chain couples TRBV11-2 to TRBJ2-3; unclear D gene. Germline assignment: CDR1 SGHAT and CDR2 FQNNGV. The CDR3 runs 11 residues. Trimming took off 8 bases at V and 3 bases at J, with 6 bases between the two ends. The CDR3 reads CASLGTDTQYF. CDR3 DNA: TGTGCCAGCCTAGGAACAGATACGCAGTATTTT.

A remark on this clonotype: Lacking the conserved final phenylalanine or tryptophan, this CDR3 likely reflects a read error. The chain employs TRBV11-2 and TRBJ2-2; TRBD2 is a possible D gene (5 bases). There are 16 residues in the CDR3. The germline V gene has CDR1 SGHAT and CDR2 FQNNGV. The CDR3 here is CVSSLDSAGKTGELFS. Here the CDR3 DNA reads TGTGTCAGCAGCTTAGATAGCGCCGGAAAAACCGGGGAGCTGTTTTCT.

This clonotype was picked up many times. J is TRBJ2-6 and V is TRBV4-2; no definite D call. The CDR3 loop spans 17 amino acids. V lost 0 bases and J lost 4, with 13 bases in between. Germline-derived CDR1 and CDR2 are LGHNA and YNFKEQ. The CDR3 nucleotides are TGTGCCAGCAGCCAAGACAGATTAAGTTCCGGGGCCAACGTCCTGACTTTC. Translation: CASSQDRLSSGANVLTF.

With regard to this clonotype: The junction does not match germline at one end; this may be a read error. The chain recombines TRBV4-1 with TRBJ2-2, with D maybe TRBD1 (6 bases). There are 16 residues in the CDR3. CDR1 MGHRA and CDR2 YSYEKL come from the germline V gene. CDR3 nucleotides: TGCACCAGCAGCCCAACCCGGACAGTGAGCACCGGGGAGCTGTTTTTT. Translated, it gives CTSSPTRTVSTGELFF.

At least ten counts were recorded for this clonotype. The J gene is TRBJ1-2, the V gene TRBV5-1; no definite D call. V was clipped by 0 bases and J by 5 bases, with 14 bases between them. The germline gives CDR1 SGHRS, CDR2 YFSETQ. CDR3 length: 15 residues. The CDR3 reads CASSLAGFAEYGYTF. The CDR3 nucleotides read TGCGCCAGCAGCTTGGCGGGTTTCGCTGAGTATGGCTACACCTTC.

The CDR3 sequence: CSTVWLAGYNEQFF. CDR3 nucleotide sequence: TGCAGCACTGTGTGGCTAGCGGGCTACAATGAGCAGTTCTTC. The J gene is TRBJ2-1, the V gene TRBV29-1; TRBD2 agrees at 8 bases. Looked up from germline, CDR1 is SQVTM and CDR2 is ANQGSEA. The CDR3 sequence is 14 residues long. The V gene end was trimmed by 8 bases and the J gene end by 3 bases; junction bases not matched to a gene: 9.

A note on this clonotype: A read error may explain this, as a much larger clone is one base away. The CDR3 does not close with the conserved phenylalanine or tryptophan, likely indicating a read error. CDR3 in amino acids: CASSLLAGVRDQFI. The CDR3 DNA sequence: TGTGCCAGCAGCTTATTAGCGGGAGTAAGGGACCAGTTCATC. The chain is built from TRBV11-2 and TRBJ2-1; 9 bases align to TRBD2. Germline CDR1 reads SGHAT; CDR2 reads FQNNGV. This CDR3 contains 14 residues. The V and J ends lost 2 bases and 13 bases, in that order; junction bases with no gene match: 9.

This clonotype was picked up a small number of times. A read error may explain this, as a much larger clone is one base away. V and J are TRBV7-9 and TRBJ1-1; maybe TRBD1 (6 bases). Germline V gene data show CDR1 as SEHNR and CDR2 as FQNEAQ (reference sequence). CDR3 length: 14 amino acids. The CDR3 sequence: CASSLVGGYTEVFF. In DNA form, the CDR3 reads TGTGCCAGCAGCTTAGTGGGGGGCTACACTGAAGTTTTCTTT.

For this clonotype: The junction differs from germline at one of its ends, possibly a read error. This chain uses TRBV4-2 with TRBJ2-3; D is perhaps TRBD2 (6 bases). Germline loops: CDR1 LGHNA, CDR2 YNFKEQ. This CDR3 spans 15 amino acids. Here the CDR3 DNA reads TGTGCCAGTAGCCAAGGAGTTAGGAGGGCGGATATGCAGTATTTT. It specifies CASSQGVRRADMQYF.

This sequence joins TRBV4-1 and TRBJ1-1, with D tentatively TRBD1 (6 bases). Germline V gene sequence: CDR1 MGHRA, CDR2 YSYEKL. The CDR3 totals 15 residues. Trimming left V 4 bases short and J 1 base short, with 13 bases between. The CDR3 reads CASSRRWTENTEAFF. In DNA, the CDR3 is TGCGCCAGCAGCCGTAGGTGGACAGAGAACACTGAAGCTTTCTTT.

Notes on this clonotype: One junction end does not reproduce the germline sequence, and a read error may be involved. The chain combines TRBV23-1 with TRBJ2-2; D unclear. TRBV23-1 is annotated as an ORF whose role is uncertain. The CDR3 has 16 residues. The CDR3 DNA sequence: TGCGCCAGCGGTCACGGCGTTCAGACAAACACCGGGGAGCTGTTTTTT. This translates into CASGHGVQTNTGELFF.

Turning to this clonotype: One junction end disagrees with the germline gene, perhaps due to a read error. V and J are TRBV4-1 and TRBJ2-2, with a weak D call TRBD2 (5 bases). The CDR3 has 14 amino acids. CDR1 is MGHRA and CDR2 is YSYEKL in the germline V gene. DNA for the CDR3: TGCGCCAGCAGCCAAGATTCGGGTATCGGGGTGCTGTTTTTT. Its protein is CASSQDSGIGVLFF.

Of note for this clonotype: The junction and the germline gene differ at one end; a read error may be behind it. The CDR3 bases are TGTGCCAGTAGCTCGACGGACACCGGGGAGCTGCTTTTT. This sequence encodes CASSSTDTGELLF. V is TRBV11-2 and J is TRBJ2-2, with D tentatively TRBD1 or TRBD2 (5 bases each). The V gene's germline CDR1 is SGHAT and CDR2 FQNNGV. This CDR3 has 13 residues.

This clonotype was observed a few times. The DNA of the CDR3 is TGCGCCAGCATGCCGGGAACTAGCGGGGCCTACGAGCAGTACTTC. It yields the protein CASMPGTSGAYEQYF. The chain uses TRBV4-1 and TRBJ2-7; TRBD2 agrees at 10 bases. V shed 7 bases and J 2 bases; nucleotides not matched to a gene: 8. In germline, CDR1 is MGHRA, CDR2 YSYEKL. The CDR3 contains 15 residues.

In its sample, this clonotype was seen once. The chain uses TRBV4-2 and TRBJ2-4, with TRBD1 identical over 8 bases. Germline values: CDR1 LGHNA, CDR2 YNFKEQ. This CDR3 has 16 residues. With 11 bases clipped from V and 9 bases from J, the junction kept 21 bases outside the gene matches. CDR3 DNA sequence: TGTGCCGTCAGCCAAGATCTAACAGGGGGAAAGGCCATTCAGTACTTC. This encodes CAVSQDLTGGKAIQYF.

To note about this clonotype: One junction end does not reproduce the germline sequence, and a read error may be involved. This rearrangement joins TRBV11-2 to TRBJ2-3; no firm D call. Germline V lookup: CDR1 SGHAT, CDR2 FQNNGV. There are 15 residues in the CDR3. CDR3 residues: CACSTVTGGTDTQYF. The CDR3 DNA sequence: TGTGCCTGCAGCACCGTGACTGGCGGCACAGATACGCAGTATTTT.

The V call is TRBV9, the J call TRBJ1-2; D call uncertain. CDR1 and CDR2 (germline): SGDLS, YYNGEE. The length of the CDR3 is 12 residues. Trimming left V 3 bases short and J 9 bases short, with 12 bases between. CDR3 residues: CASSAPGYCYTF. As DNA, the CDR3 is TGTGCCAGCAGCGCCCCTGGTTATTGCTACACCTTC.

The chain has TRBV28 and TRBJ2-5; TRBD1 might be the D (6 bases). Trimming stripped 7 bases from V and 7 bases from J, with 19 bases between. The CDR3 length is 14 residues. Germline CDR1 and CDR2: MDHEN and SYDVKM. The CDR3 protein is CASNILDRRGTQYF. For the CDR3, the DNA is TGTGCCAGCAATATCCTTGACAGGCGCGGGACCCAGTACTTC.

Concerning this clonotype itself: A read error may account for a junction end that differs from germline. The gene calls are TRBV5-4 and TRBJ2-7, with 7 bases identical to TRBD2. The CDR3 is 15 residues long. Germline V lookup: CDR1 SGHNT, CDR2 YYREEE (reference sequence). The CDR3 sequence: CASNLDRGSPCEQYF. Here the CDR3 DNA reads TGTGCCAGCAACTTGGATCGCGGGAGCCCCTGCGAGCAGTACTTC.

This clonotype was seen at least ten times. The chain links TRBV6-6 to TRBJ1-2, with D perhaps matching TRBD1 (5 bases). This CDR3 contains 16 residues. Germline V gene lookup returns CDR1 MNHNY and CDR2 SVGAGI (reference sequence). V lost 7 bases and J lost 3, with 21 bases in between. The CDR3 DNA reads TGTGCCAGCACCCACGACACCTACAGGCCTGACTATGGCTACACCTTC. It yields the protein CASTHDTYRPDYGYTF.

Comments on this clonotype: At one boundary the junction diverges from the germline segment, which might be a read error. The chain links TRBV29-1 to TRBJ2-2, with 8 bases fitting TRBD1. Germline values: CDR1 SQVTM, CDR2 ANQGSEA. The CDR3 runs 13 residues. In DNA form, the CDR3 reads TGCAGCGTTGAAGGACAGGGGACCGGAGAGCTGTTTTTT. Residues: CSVEGQGTGELFF.

The table lists this clonotype with a few counts. This likely comes from a read error, as the CDR3 has no conserved phenylalanine or tryptophan at its end. This chain connects TRBV6-2 or TRBV6-3 to TRBJ1-5; TRBD1 agrees at 9 bases. The germline CDR1 and CDR2 sequences are MNHEY and SVGEGT. The CDR3 is 14 residues long. The ends lost 0 bases at V and 10 bases at J; junction bases unmatched: 4. The CDR3: CASSYSGQGHPQHY. In DNA, the CDR3 is TGTGCCAGCAGTTACTCGGGACAGGGACATCCCCAGCATTAT.

This clonotype has at least ten counts. This may stem from a read error, because a much larger clone lies one nucleotide away. This chain uses TRBV10-2 with TRBJ2-1, with 8 bases fitting TRBD2. The CDR3 extends over 15 amino acids. The J segment lost 6 bases and the V segment lost 4 bases, leaving 8 bases of the junction unmatched. Germline CDR1 is WSHSY and CDR2 is SAAADI. The CDR3 is CASSGILAECNEQFF. In DNA, the CDR3 is TGCGCCAGCAGTGGGATACTAGCGGAATGCAATGAGCAGTTCTTC.

J is TRBJ2-3 and V is TRBV6-6; TRBD2 aligns across 9 bases. Germline lookup yields CDR1 MNHNY and CDR2 SVGAGI (reference sequence). Trimming removed 4 bases from V and 5 bases from J; junction bases left unmatched: 10. The CDR3 totals 16 residues. The CDR3 here is CASSSGGRDIGDTQYF. The CDR3 DNA reads TGTGCCAGCAGTTCTGGCGGGAGGGACATCGGAGATACGCAGTATTTT.

Worth noting for this clonotype: One junction end does not reproduce the germline sequence, and a read error may be involved. The chain joins TRBV5-1 to TRBJ1-2, with unresolved D. The CDR3 sequence is 12 residues long. Germline lookup yields CDR1 SGHRS and CDR2 YFSETQ. CDR3 coding DNA: TGCGCCAGCAGTAAAGCCGACCATGGCTATACCTTC. Encoded protein: CASSKADHGYTF.

At least ten counts were recorded for this clonotype. The V gene is TRBV11-2, the J gene TRBJ1-1, with 8 bases that match TRBD1. This CDR3 is built from 14 residues. Germline V CDR1 and CDR2: SGHAT, FQNNGV. V gave up 6 bases and J gave up 7 bases; unmatched junction bases: 10. This CDR3 reads CASRTLGQGGEAFF. DNA of the CDR3: TGTGCCAGCAGGACCCTAGGACAGGGCGGTGAAGCTTTCTTT.

Turning to this clonotype: One end of the junction does not line up with germline, which may come from a read error. The chain joins TRBV4-1 to TRBJ2-7; TRBD2 aligns across 9 bases. The CDR3 length is 17 residues. CDR1 MGHRA and CDR2 YSYEKL come from the germline V gene. The CDR3 here is CASSQRTSARGAHEQYF. The CDR3, as DNA: TGTGCCAGCAGCCAACGGACTAGCGCCCGAGGGGCCCACGAGCAGTACTTC.